This TCR beta chain was found in a study of PD-1 blockade in mismatch repair-deficient tumors. Time point reported: approximately 11-day in vitro stimulation with candidate neoantigen peptide 4. TCR sequencing covered a few patients who responded to pembrolizumab. Each of over 5 ELISpot-reactive candidate peptides was used for roughly ten-day stimulation. V gave up 4 bases and J gave up 2 bases, with 11 bases separating them. CDR3 size: 14 residues. From germline, CDR1 is SEHNR and CDR2 FQNEAQ (reference sequence). Repertoires were generated with immunoSEQ multiplex PCR, while TCRdb's copy carries only in-frame clones and drops some. This table has about 14,000 clones, 80% to 90% appearing once. The study's findings and limits: Three of seven peptides expanded clones, giving 142 unique blood TCRs.

A word on this clone: Its cognate antigen is unknown.

The receptor comes from an adult with mismatch repair-deficient cancer. This specimen was cells cultured in vitro, taken from a patient treated with pembrolizumab. The V gene is TRBV7-9, the J gene TRBJ1-1; D gene uncertain. The CDR3 DNA reads TGTGCCAGCAGCTCAGGAGGACCTAACACTGAAGCTTTCTTT. Amino acid sequence: CASSSGGPNTEAFF.